The clone carrying this T cell receptor beta chain was counted at least ten times. These data originate in a study of patients and donors after allogeneic stem cell transplantation. TCRdb re-called the RT-PCR reads with MiXCR, one entry per CDR3 protein. Here the sample spans around 9,000 distinct CDR3 sequences, approximately 4.2% being singletons. With 5 bases clipped from V and 1 base from J, the junction kept 12 bases outside the gene matches. Germline values: CDR1 SEHNR, CDR2 FQNEAQ (reference sequence). The CDR3 runs to 17 residues. The clonotype comes from a human donor who was either an allogeneic HSCT recipient or a stem cell or donor lymphocyte infusion donor (not recorded which). It is not recorded whose cells these are; they may come from a transplant donor. Sequencing was performed on blood, either unsorted or a sorted T cell fraction (not recorded which). This chain connects TRBV7-9 to TRBJ2-5; the match to TRBD1 covers 8 bases. CDR3 DNA: TGTGCCAGCAGCCTAGGTACGAGACAGGGGCCCCAAGAGACCCAGTACTTC. Translated: CASSLGTRQGPQETQYF.